Detailed here is one T cell receptor beta chain. There are 16 residues in the CDR3. V was clipped by 2 bases and J by 1 base; unmatched bases: 5. Germline V gene lookup returns CDR1 SGHAT and CDR2 FQNNGV. This record comes from a study of T cell responses to AZD1222 COVID-19 vaccine. Produced via immunoSEQ multiplex PCR; TCRdb's table is partial and in-frame only. Among fewer than 150,000 clones listed, 92% were seen once. The receptor was isolated from an adult in good health. The sample in question was peripheral blood, obtained on day 0 of AZD1222 vaccination. The V and J genes are TRBV11-2 and TRBJ2-5, with 9 bases matching TRBD2. CDR3 bases: TGTGCCAGCAGCTTATTAGCGGGGGCAACCCAAGAGACCCAGTACTTC. Protein sequence: CASSLLAGATQETQYF.